The rows below give T cell receptor beta chains drawn from one sample of a study of blood T cell repertoires in COVID-19. Measured with immunoSEQ multiplex PCR; TCRdb has only the in-frame clones, and not every one. The sample holds approximately 200,000 clones, roughly 85% seen once. The sequencing input was peripheral blood. Receptors originate from a human donor with active or convalescent COVID-19. The donor label of this sample is uncertain. Both conserved end residues are part of each CDR3. D genes are given only for firm matches. Only some rows state a clone size, as once, few, many or a class for expanded clones.

d_call: .
v_call: TRBV7-2
j_call: TRBJ1-6
cdr3_length: 15
clone_size: .
cdr3_aa: CASSLAARGSSPLHF
cdr3_nt: TGTGCCAGCAGCTTAGCGGCCAGGGGTAGTTCACCCCTCCACTTT

d_call: TRBD1
v_call: TRBV19
j_call: TRBJ1-3
cdr3_length: 16
clone_size: once
cdr3_aa: CASSMVFRGRGNTIYF
cdr3_nt: TGTGCCAGTAGTATGGTGTTCAGGGGGCGAGGAAACACCATATATTTT

d_call: .
v_call: TRBV7-8
j_call: TRBJ1-4
cdr3_length: 15
clone_size: .
cdr3_aa: CASSLGPGSHEKLFF
cdr3_nt: TGTGCCAGCAGCTTAGGACCCGGGTCCCATGAAAAACTGTTTTTT

d_call: TRBD2
v_call: TRBV29-1
j_call: TRBJ2-5
cdr3_length: 14
clone_size: .
cdr3_aa: CSARLAGGVQTQYF
cdr3_nt: TGCAGCGCTAGACTAGCGGGAGGGGTTCAGACCCAGTACTTC

d_call: TRBD2
v_call: TRBV7-3
j_call: TRBJ2-4
cdr3_length: 16
clone_size: .
cdr3_aa: CASSLGVAGGGDIQYF
cdr3_nt: TGTGCCAGCAGCTTAGGGGTAGCGGGAGGGGGAGACATTCAGTACTTC

d_call: .
v_call: TRBV7-2
j_call: TRBJ2-3
cdr3_length: 15
clone_size: .
cdr3_aa: CASSLNSQYTDTQYF
cdr3_nt: TGTGCCAGCAGCTTAAACTCGCAATACACAGATACGCAGTATTTT

d_call: .
v_call: TRBV29-1
j_call: TRBJ2-7
cdr3_length: 14
clone_size: .
cdr3_aa: CSASGGVKTYEQYF
cdr3_nt: TGCAGCGCCTCCGGAGGCGTGAAAACCTACGAGCAGTACTTC

d_call: .
v_call: TRBV6-2/TRBV6-3
j_call: TRBJ2-7
cdr3_length: 14
clone_size: .
cdr3_aa: CASSLGVSSYEQYF
cdr3_nt: TGTGCCAGCAGTCTAGGCGTCAGCTCCTACGAGCAGTACTTC

d_call: TRBD2
v_call: TRBV19
j_call: TRBJ2-2
cdr3_length: 19
clone_size: .
cdr3_aa: CASSMRTSGLPWGPGELFF
cdr3_nt: TGTGCCAGTAGTATGAGGACTAGCGGCCTACCTTGGGGTCCCGGGGAGCTGTTTTTT

d_call: TRBD1
v_call: TRBV12-3/TRBV12-4
j_call: TRBJ2-3
cdr3_length: 12
clone_size: many
cdr3_aa: CASSFRDSGAVF
cdr3_nt: TGTGCCAGCAGTTTTCGGGACAGTGGGGCAGTTTTT

d_call: .
v_call: TRBV7-9
j_call: TRBJ1-1
cdr3_length: 14
clone_size: .
cdr3_aa: CASSSRQVNTEAFF
cdr3_nt: TGTGCCAGCAGCTCACGGCAGGTGAACACTGAAGCTTTCTTT

d_call: TRBD2
v_call: TRBV19
j_call: TRBJ2-5
cdr3_length: 17
clone_size: .
cdr3_aa: CASSIRTSGGTQETQYF
cdr3_nt: TGTGCCAGTAGTATCCGCACTAGCGGGGGAACTCAAGAGACCCAGTACTTC

d_call: TRBD1
v_call: TRBV27
j_call: TRBJ1-2
cdr3_length: 15
clone_size: .
cdr3_aa: CASSFHSQGAYGYTF
cdr3_nt: TGTGCCAGCAGTTTCCATAGTCAGGGGGCATATGGCTACACCTTC

d_call: .
v_call: TRBV11-3
j_call: TRBJ1-2
cdr3_length: 15
clone_size: .
cdr3_aa: CASSHRDITNYGYTF
cdr3_nt: TGTGCCAGCAGCCACAGGGACATTACTAACTATGGCTACACCTTC

d_call: TRBD2
v_call: TRBV6-6
j_call: TRBJ2-1
cdr3_length: 16
clone_size: few
cdr3_aa: CASSHRLAGKNNEQFF
cdr3_nt: TGTGCCAGCAGTCACCGACTAGCGGGGAAAAACAATGAGCAGTTCTTC

d_call: .
v_call: TRBV19
j_call: TRBJ1-4
cdr3_length: 14
clone_size: .
cdr3_aa: CASSIQGGEEKLFF
cdr3_nt: TGTGCCAGTAGTATACAGGGAGGCGAAGAAAAACTGTTTTTT

d_call: .
v_call: TRBV19
j_call: TRBJ2-5
cdr3_length: 15
clone_size: .
cdr3_aa: CASSDRGTKVETQYF
cdr3_nt: TGTGCCAGTAGTGACCGCGGGACGAAAGTAGAGACCCAGTACTTC

d_call: TRBD2
v_call: TRBV19
j_call: TRBJ2-1
cdr3_length: 18
clone_size: .
cdr3_aa: CASSIAPGALAGYNEQFF
cdr3_nt: TGTGCCAGTAGTATAGCCCCGGGGGCACTAGCGGGGTACAATGAGCAGTTCTTC

d_call: .
v_call: TRBV5-4
j_call: TRBJ2-2
cdr3_length: 18
clone_size: .
cdr3_aa: CASSLGWSQFTNTGELFF
cdr3_nt: TGTGCCAGCAGCTTGGGATGGTCACAGTTTACGAACACCGGGGAGCTGTTTTTT

d_call: TRBD2
v_call: TRBV18
j_call: TRBJ2-1
cdr3_length: 17
clone_size: .
cdr3_aa: CASSPPPSGSSYNEQFF
cdr3_nt: TGTGCCAGCTCACCACCCCCTAGCGGAAGCTCCTACAATGAGCAGTTCTTC

d_call: .
v_call: TRBV19
j_call: TRBJ2-7
cdr3_length: 15
clone_size: .
cdr3_aa: CASSILLDRSYEQYF
cdr3_nt: TGTGCCAGTAGTATTCTCCTAGACCGATCCTACGAGCAGTACTTC

d_call: TRBD1
v_call: TRBV7-3
j_call: TRBJ2-3
cdr3_length: 13
clone_size: .
cdr3_aa: CASSVDRTDTQYF
cdr3_nt: TGTGCCAGCAGCGTGGACAGGACAGATACGCAGTATTTT

d_call: .
v_call: TRBV7-2
j_call: TRBJ1-1
cdr3_length: 14
clone_size: .
cdr3_aa: CASSSSVGGTEAFF
cdr3_nt: TGTGCCAGCAGCTCTTCGGTGGGGGGGACTGAAGCTTTCTTT

d_call: .
v_call: TRBV10-1
j_call: TRBJ1-1
cdr3_length: 13
clone_size: .
cdr3_aa: CASNNEGDTEAFF
cdr3_nt: TGCGCCAGCAACAACGAGGGGGACACTGAAGCTTTCTTT

d_call: .
v_call: TRBV6-5
j_call: TRBJ2-3
cdr3_length: 14
clone_size: .
cdr3_aa: CASRHDTSTDTQYF
cdr3_nt: TGTGCCAGCAGACACGACACGAGCACAGATACGCAGTATTTT

d_call: .
v_call: TRBV7-2
j_call: TRBJ2-1
cdr3_length: 13
clone_size: .
cdr3_aa: CASSFGRGNEQFF
cdr3_nt: TGTGCCAGCAGCTTCGGTAGAGGCAATGAGCAGTTCTTC

d_call: TRBD1
v_call: TRBV6-5
j_call: TRBJ2-7
cdr3_length: 14
clone_size: .
cdr3_aa: CASTTDRGTYEQYF
cdr3_nt: TGTGCCAGCACCACAGACAGGGGAACCTACGAGCAGTACTTC

d_call: TRBD2
v_call: TRBV13
j_call: TRBJ2-3
cdr3_length: 14
clone_size: .
cdr3_aa: CASSTVVAGDTQYF
cdr3_nt: TGTGCCAGCAGCACAGTGGTAGCGGGAGATACGCAGTATTTT

d_call: TRBD1
v_call: TRBV27
j_call: TRBJ1-2
cdr3_length: 16
clone_size: .
cdr3_aa: CASSLGQGAVGGGYTF
cdr3_nt: TGTGCCAGCAGTTTAGGGCAGGGGGCGGTTGGGGGTGGCTACACCTTC